These 29 T cell receptor beta chains came from one sample sequenced in a study of PD-L1 blockade in urothelial cancer. The assay was immunoSEQ multiplex PCR, and TCRdb's table has in-frame clones only and misses some. This sample has about 50,000 clones, with just over 85% found just once. The time point: pretreatment peripheral blood. This specimen consisted of PBMCs, obtained around atezolizumab (anti-PD-L1) treatment. These receptors were taken from a man in his sixties with urothelial cancer.

The rearrangement links TRBV7-9 to TRBJ1-2; D ambiguous. The V gene lost 5 bases and the J gene lost 0 bases, with 10 bases spanning the gap. The CDR3 loop spans 14 amino acids. Germline V gene data show CDR1 as SEHNR and CDR2 as FQNEAQ (reference sequence). The CDR3 sequence is CASSPEAANYGYTF. CDR3 sequence (DNA): TGTGCCAGCAGCCCCGAGGCTGCTAACTATGGCTACACCTTC.

This clone has just a few counts. The chain combines TRBV4-3 with TRBJ1-6; 8 bases align to TRBD1. The CDR3 consists of 16 residues. The V and J ends lost 1 base and 9 bases, in that order; junction bases with no gene match: 8. Germline V gene lookup returns CDR1 LGHNA and CDR2 YSLEER. The CDR3 here is CASSQGPDRGVSPLHF. CDR3 sequence (DNA): TGCGCCAGCAGCCAAGGACCCGACAGGGGAGTTTCACCCCTCCACTTT.

This chain links TRBV5-4 with TRBJ2-5; D remains unclear. V gave up 5 bases and J gave up 4 bases, with 6 bases separating them. The CDR3 has 11 residues. Germline CDR1 SGHNT, CDR2 YYREEE (reference sequence). As DNA, the CDR3 is TGTGCCAGCAGAAGCCGAGAGACCCAGTACTTC. This translates into CASRSRETQYF.

The rearrangement uses TRBV28 and TRBJ1-3, with 9 nucleotides matching TRBD1. The CDR3 totals 15 residues. CDR1 and CDR2 (germline): MDHEN, SYDVKM. The trim removed 3 bases at V and 8 bases at J, leaving 8 bases unmatched. CDR3 region: CASSLGGQGTDTIYF. The CDR3 DNA reads as TGTGCCAGCAGTTTGGGCGGACAGGGGACGGACACCATATATTTT.

The CDR3 DNA follows: TGTGCCATCAGTGAAAGGGCCGGGACAGGCTACGAGCAGTACTTC. It yields the protein CAISERAGTGYEQYF. The chain couples TRBV10-3 to TRBJ2-7, with 8 nucleotides matching TRBD1. Unmatched junction bases numbered 7, after V lost 3 bases and J lost 3 bases. The CDR3 is 15 residues long. Germline loops: CDR1 ENHRY, CDR2 SYGVKD.

The J gene is TRBJ1-2, the V gene TRBV6-1; 8 bases are shared with TRBD1. The ends lost 2 bases at V and 8 bases at J; junction bases unmatched: 19. Germline V CDR1 and CDR2: MNHNS, SASEGT. The CDR3 has 18 amino acids. The CDR3 bases are TGTGCCAGCAGTGAACAAGGCCTTCGACTGACAGGGGCCCTAGGCTACACCTTC. Residues: CASSEQGLRLTGALGYTF.

V is TRBV6-5 and J is TRBJ1-2, with a tentative D call TRBD1 (5 bases). The germline gives CDR1 MNHEY, CDR2 SVGAGI. The CDR3 is 12 amino acids. The V end lost 10 bases, the J end lost 13 bases, and 22 bases lay between the germline ends. In DNA, the CDR3 is TGTGCCACCCTTTCGGACACCGATGTGTTCACCTTC. This codes for CATLSDTDVFTF.

This clone occurred a few times. The chain combines TRBV2 with TRBJ1-6; tentatively, D is TRBD1 (5 bases). Germline V CDR1 and CDR2: SNHLY, FYNNEI. The CDR3 totals 13 residues. V lost 7 bases and J 7 bases, leaving 11 bases between the germline ends. The CDR3 protein is CASTNRGNSPLHF. The CDR3 DNA sequence: TGTGCCAGCACCAATCGGGGGAATTCACCCCTCCACTTT.

This chain connects TRBV7-9 to TRBJ2-5, with 10 bases that match TRBD2. Trimming at V came to 2 bases and at J to 10 bases, leaving 7 bases not matched to a gene. Per the germline V gene, CDR1 is SEHNR and CDR2 is FQNEAQ (reference sequence). CDR3 size: 14 residues. The CDR3: CASSLQASGGGQYF. As DNA, the CDR3 is TGTGCCAGCAGCTTACAAGCTAGCGGGGGAGGCCAGTACTTC.

V is TRBV14 and J is TRBJ2-5; D possibly corresponds to TRBD1 (6 bases). The germline V gene encodes CDR1 SGHDN and CDR2 FVKESK. The CDR3 contains 16 residues. V gave up 3 bases and J gave up 0 bases, with 14 bases separating them. The CDR3 nucleotides are TGTGCCAGCAGCCAGAGACAGGTGTTGTACCAAGAGACCCAGTACTTC. It yields the protein CASSQRQVLYQETQYF.

This chain connects TRBV7-3 to TRBJ2-3, with D uncertain. Germline V CDR1 and CDR2: SGHTA, FQGTGA. V lost 4 bases to trimming and J lost 1 base, with 6 bases between them. This CDR3 contains 13 residues. CDR3 region: CASSSSRTDTQYF. The DNA for the CDR3 is TGTGCCAGCAGCTCTTCCCGCACAGATACGCAGTATTTT.

The chain couples TRBV15 to TRBJ2-2, with D possibly being TRBD2 (5 bases). The V gene lost 1 base and the J gene lost 5 bases, with 17 bases spanning the gap. Looked up from germline, CDR1 is LNHNV and CDR2 is YYDKDF (reference sequence). The CDR3 contains 17 residues. The CDR3 sequence: CATSRASPLSGTGELFF. In nucleotides, the CDR3 is TGTGCCACCAGCAGAGCTAGCCCCCTCTCGGGTACCGGGGAGCTGTTTTTT.

Here the CDR3 DNA reads TGTGCCAGCAGCTCGGGACAGGGACCTGAAGCTTTCTTT. As protein: CASSSGQGPEAFF. The genes are TRBV11-3 and TRBJ1-1; TRBD1 matches at 9 bases. Trimming cost V 4 bases and J 6 bases; bases outside gene matches: 3. Germline V gives CDR1 SGHNT, CDR2 YENEEA. The CDR3 loop spans 13 amino acids.

The V gene is TRBV7-9, the J gene TRBJ1-1; D is perhaps TRBD1 (5 bases). The germline gives CDR1 SEHNR, CDR2 FQNEAQ (reference sequence). Trimming removed 3 bases from V and 1 base from J, with 12 bases in between. The CDR3 spans 15 residues. The CDR3 coding sequence is TGTGCCAGCAGCTTTCCAGGGTCCCGGAACACTGAAGCTTTCTTT. Amino acids: CASSFPGSRNTEAFF.

The chain joins TRBV9 to TRBJ2-2; unclear D gene. CDR1 and CDR2 (germline): SGDLS, YYNGEE. This CDR3 comprises 13 residues. Trimming cost V 2 bases and J 4 bases, with 6 bases left between them. This CDR3 reads CASSVSVTGELFF. The CDR3 bases are TGTGCCAGCAGCGTGAGTGTCACCGGGGAGCTGTTTTTT.

The rearrangement uses TRBV11-2 and TRBJ1-6, with TRBD1 matching 10 bases. This CDR3 is 17 amino acids long. Germline V gene sequence: CDR1 SGHAT, CDR2 FQNNGV. V dropped 6 bases and J dropped 10; count of bases not matched to a gene: 15. The CDR3 DNA is TGTGCCAGCAGGATCTCCTACCGGGACAGGGGTCTATCACCCCTCCACTTT. It codes for CASRISYRDRGLSPLHF. Full variable domain (outside the CDR3, taken from reference TRBV11-2 and TRBJ1-6): EAGVAQSPRYKIIEKRQSVAFWCNPISGHATLYWYQQILGQGPKLLIQFQNNGVVDDSQLPKDRFSAERLKGVDSTLKIQPAKLEDSAVYLCASRISYRDRGLSPLHFGNGTRLTVT.

The chain uses TRBV5-1 and TRBJ2-3; D may be TRBD1 (6 bases). Looked up from germline, CDR1 is SGHRS and CDR2 is YFSETQ. The CDR3 extends over 15 amino acids. V gave up 4 bases and J gave up 5 bases, with 17 bases separating them. In DNA, the CDR3 is TGCGCCAGCAGCCTATCGGGACACTTCCAAGATACGCAGTATTTT. This sequence encodes CASSLSGHFQDTQYF.

The J gene is TRBJ2-5, the V gene TRBV5-1; D is ambiguous. V was trimmed by 0 bases and J by 4 bases, leaving 10 bases between them. CDR3 length: 14 residues. Looked up from germline, CDR1 is SGHRS and CDR2 is YFSETQ. CDR3 in amino acids: CASSLAFQRETQYF. The CDR3, as DNA: TGCGCCAGCAGCTTGGCCTTTCAGCGAGAGACCCAGTACTTC.

This rearrangement joins TRBV5-8 to TRBJ2-4; no definite D call. The CDR3 runs 11 residues. CDR1 and CDR2 (germline): SGHTS, YDEGEE. The V gene lost 0 bases and the J gene lost 13 bases, with 8 bases spanning the gap. CDR3 bases: TGTGCCAGCAGCTTGGTGTCAGAACAGTACTTC. This encodes CASSLVSEQYF.

The rearrangement joins TRBV5-4 to TRBJ1-6, with D possibly matching TRBD1 (5 bases). V was shortened by 4 bases and J by 7 bases, with 12 bases between the two germline ends. Germline-derived CDR1 and CDR2 are SGHNT and YYREEE (reference sequence). This CDR3 comprises 14 residues. CDR3 nucleotides: TGTGCCAGCAGCGTTGACAGACAAAATTCACCCCTCCACTTT. This gives the protein CASSVDRQNSPLHF.

This clone was observed a handful of times. DNA of the CDR3: TGTGCCAGCACTCCTAGCGCGATATACTACGAGCAGTACTTC. It specifies CASTPSAIYYEQYF. The chain recombines TRBV6-1 with TRBJ2-7, with D tentatively TRBD2 (6 bases). CDR1 and CDR2 from the germline V gene are MNHNS and SASEGT. Trimming took 7 bases from V and 3 from J, leaving 16 bases between them. This CDR3 has 14 residues.

The gene calls are TRBV30 and TRBJ2-5, with 7 positions matching TRBD2. CDR1 and CDR2 (germline): GTSNPN, SVGIG (reference sequence). Trimming cost V 0 bases and J 5 bases; bases outside gene matches: 3. The CDR3 sequence is 13 residues long. CDR3 in amino acids: CAWSVDGGETQYF. CDR3 coding DNA: TGTGCCTGGAGTGTGGACGGGGGGGAGACCCAGTACTTC. Full variable domain (outside the CDR3, taken from reference TRBV30 and TRBJ2-5): SQTIHQWPATLVQPVGSPLSLECTVEGTSNPNLYWYRQAAGRGLQLLFYSVGIGQISSEVPQNLSASRPQDRQFILSSKKLLLSDSGFYLCAWSVDGGETQYFGPGTRLLVL.

This clone was detected a few times. The junction differs from germline at one of its ends, possibly a read error. The rearrangement joins TRBV5-1 to TRBJ2-5; D perhaps matches TRBD1 (6 bases). This CDR3 has 14 amino acids. Per the germline V gene, CDR1 is SGHRS and CDR2 is YFSETQ. The CDR3 here is CASRLGTGQETQYF. The CDR3 DNA is TGCGCCAGCAGATTGGGTACAGGGCAGGAGACCCAGTACTTC.

This clone has just a few counts. The chain carries TRBV29-1 and TRBJ1-1; 8 nucleotides line up with TRBD1. V shed 0 bases and J 4 bases; nucleotides not matched to a gene: 13. This CDR3 has 17 amino acids. From germline, CDR1 is SQVTM and CDR2 ANQGSEA. The CDR3 DNA follows: TGCAGCGTTGAAGATATCAGACAGGGGCCTTGGGGCACTGAAGCTTTCTTT. Translated: CSVEDIRQGPWGTEAFF.

J is TRBJ2-1 and V is TRBV5-1, with 9 bases matching TRBD1. With 3 bases clipped from V and 2 bases from J, the junction kept 3 bases outside the gene matches. CDR1 and CDR2 (germline): SGHRS, YFSETQ. CDR3 size: 15 residues. CDR3 sequence (DNA): TGCGCCAGCAGCTCACAGGGGGCGACCTACAATGAGCAGTTCTTC. Its protein is CASSSQGATYNEQFF.

A few counts support this clone. The CDR3 coding sequence is TGTGCCAGCAGTGAAGTTGCTGCGGGACCGACTTATTCACCCCTCCACTTT. It yields the protein CASSEVAAGPTYSPLHF. V is TRBV6-1 and J is TRBJ1-6; weak D call: TRBD1 (5 bases). Germline CDR1 MNHNS, CDR2 SASEGT. The CDR3 consists of 17 residues. Trimming took 1 base from V and 8 from J, leaving 18 bases between them.

This chain connects TRBV7-8 to TRBJ2-5; the D is unclear. The germline V gene encodes CDR1 SGHVS and CDR2 FQNEAQ. The CDR3 is 15 amino acids. The V and J ends lost 1 base and 2 bases respectively, with 11 bases between them. In DNA form, the CDR3 reads TGTGCCAGCAGCTTAGACTGGGCAGGACAAGAGACCCAGTACTTC. It encodes CASSLDWAGQETQYF.

This clone is medium-sized in the sample. This chain links TRBV27 with TRBJ1-6, with D maybe TRBD1 (5 bases). The CDR3 is 14 residues long. Germline V gene lookup returns CDR1 MNHEY and CDR2 SMNVEV (reference sequence). Trimming removed 9 bases at V and 3 bases at J, with 12 bases between. DNA for the CDR3: TGTGCCAGTTCGGGGGGGTTCTATAATTCACCCCTCCACTTT. It specifies CASSGGFYNSPLHF.

The chain uses TRBV30 and TRBJ2-1; 11 positions match TRBD2. The CDR3 extends over 19 amino acids. Germline V gene sequence: CDR1 GTSNPN, CDR2 SVGIG (reference sequence). V dropped 0 bases and J dropped 0; count of bases not matched to a gene: 10. CDR3 bases: TGTGCCTGGAGTGTAAAGGCTAGCGGGAGGCCAAGCTCCTACAATGAGCAGTTCTTC. Amino acid sequence: CAWSVKASGRPSSYNEQFF.